This is a list of T cell receptor beta chains from one sample in a study of vaccination and CD4 T cells after COVID-19. One entry per CDR3 protein, called by TCRdb with MiXCR from the PCR reads. Among about 14,000 distinct CDR3 sequences listed, 69% were seen once. The sequences come from CD4+ T cells from blood, collected after SARS-CoV-2 vaccination. These TCRs come from a human donor who had recovered from COVID-19. Both conserved end residues are part of each CDR3. The D gene is left open where the match is weak. Expanded clones get a size class; other rows say once, few or many, or leave the size out.

abundance,j_gene,len,v_gene,d_gene,CDR3nt,CDR3aa
.,TRBJ1-2,15,TRBV6-1,TRBD1,TGTGCCAGCAGTGGCGGGACAGGGGCGGGGTATGGCTACACCTTC,CASSGGTGAGYGYTF
.,TRBJ2-3,19,TRBV7-9,.,TGTGCCAGCAGCTTAGCGCGGGGTGGCGTTGGGCTAAGCACAGATACGCAGTATTTT,CASSLARGGVGLSTDTQYF
.,TRBJ2-5,15,TRBV7-2,.,TGTGCCAGCAGCTTAGCGAGTCCCCGGGGAGAGACCCAGTACTTC,CASSLASPRGETQYF
.,TRBJ2-7,14,TRBV20-1,.,TGCAGTGCCAAAGGCACAGGAGCCCTCTACGAGCAGTACTTC,CSAKGTGALYEQYF
.,TRBJ2-5,12,TRBV5-5,.,TGTGCCAGCAGCTTCCTCCCCCCGGCCCAGTACTTC,CASSFLPPAQYF
.,TRBJ2-2,15,TRBV11-2,TRBD2,TGTGCCAGCAGCTTGGTAGCGGGAGGTGCCGGGGAGCTGTTTTTT,CASSLVAGGAGELFF
.,TRBJ1-1,15,TRBV29-1,.,TGCAGCGTTGATTATGGGTACACTAAAAACACTGAAGCTTTCTTT,CSVDYGYTKNTEAFF
.,TRBJ2-7,14,TRBV28,TRBD2,TGTGCCAGCATAGGATCTAGCGGTTATTACGAGCAGTACTTC,CASIGSSGYYEQYF
.,TRBJ2-7,15,TRBV12-3/TRBV12-4,TRBD2,TGTGCCAGCAGTACCCCGGGACTAGGGATCTACGAGCAGTACTTC,CASSTPGLGIYEQYF
.,TRBJ2-2,14,TRBV7-8,.,TGTGCCAGCAGCTTGACACGGACCACCGGGGAGCTGTTTTTT,CASSLTRTTGELFF
few,TRBJ1-5,12,TRBV7-9,.,TGTGCCAGCAGCTTTAGGAATCAGCCCCAGCATTTT,CASSFRNQPQHF